The present entry profiles one T cell receptor beta chain with its context. These data are taken from a study of blood T cell repertoires in COVID-19. For the study at large: From T cells, B-cell-depleted T cells, or PBMCs came the material, which was cDNA or gDNA.

Authors' analysis steps: Amplification from reference gene primers served as the basis for estimated nucleated cell counts. Here immunoSEQ multiplex PCR was the method, and the copy in TCRdb shows in-frame clones only, minus some. The DNA was the basis for D and trimming; V, J and clone size are from that table. Among 200,000 to 300,000 clones listed, 85% to 90% were seen once. Sequencing was performed on peripheral blood. The clonotype comes from a woman in her sixties with COVID-19, enrolled during active disease.

The CDR3 protein is CASSTPPGGRQPQHF. Here the CDR3 DNA reads TGTGCCAGCAGTACTCCTCCAGGGGGCAGGCAGCCCCAGCATTTT. This rearrangement joins TRBV28 to TRBJ1-5; 8 bases match TRBD1. The CDR3 length is 15 residues. Germline assignment: CDR1 MDHEN and CDR2 SYDVKM. Trimming at V came to 5 bases and at J to 7 bases, leaving 10 bases not matched to a gene.